These 10 T cell receptor beta chains were all obtained from the same sample, sequenced in a study of technical replicates of blood from a few donors. Some clones are missing from TCRdb's copy, which holds only in-frame ones; the method was immunoSEQ multiplex PCR. The sample contains about 59,000 clones, about 94% of which appear only once. Sequencing input: PBMCs. The origin of the receptors is a human donor in good health. Some clones in this sample may be carry-over from other donors' samples.

The rearrangement uses TRBV9 and TRBJ2-2; the D gene is possibly TRBD2 (5 bases). This CDR3 is built from 16 residues. Germline V gene sequence: CDR1 SGDLS, CDR2 YYNGEE. The V and J ends lost 0 bases and 3 bases respectively, with 12 bases between them. CDR3 bases: TGTGCCAGCAGCGTAGAGCGGCAGGAGGACACCGGGGAGCTGTTTTTT. It is translated as CASSVERQEDTGELFF.

CDR3 residues: CASSPTDLYEQYF. CDR3 sequence (DNA): TGTGCCAGCAGCCCGACAGACCTCTACGAGCAGTACTTC. The chain links TRBV5-6 to TRBJ2-7; D possibly corresponds to TRBD1 (5 bases). The CDR3 extends over 13 amino acids. Germline V CDR1 and CDR2: SGHDT, YYEEEE. V was trimmed by 4 bases and J by 3 bases, leaving 11 bases between them.

The chain is built from TRBV4-3 and TRBJ1-6; D uncertain. V was cut by 0 bases and J by 6 bases, with 12 bases left in between. The CDR3 has 16 amino acids. CDR1 is LGHNA, CDR2 YSLEER, per germline. Written as DNA, the CDR3 is TGCGCCAGCAGCCAAGATTATAGAGGGAGTAATTCACCCCTCCACTTT. Translating it yields CASSQDYRGSNSPLHF.

J is TRBJ1-5 and V is TRBV9; D remains ambiguous. This CDR3 region has 14 residues. Germline V gives CDR1 SGDLS, CDR2 YYNGEE. Trimming shortened V by 3 bases and J by 5 bases, and 12 bases separated the two germline ends. The CDR3 protein is CASSAEAPDQPQHF. In DNA form, the CDR3 reads TGTGCCAGCAGCGCCGAGGCCCCTGATCAGCCCCAGCATTTT.

V usage is TRBV11-3 and J usage is TRBJ2-2; possible D gene TRBD2, 6 bases. The length of the CDR3 is 14 residues. Germline CDR1 SGHNT, CDR2 YENEEA. The V end was cut by 5 bases, the J end by 0 bases, with 7 bases between. The CDR3 DNA is TGTGCCAGCAGCCGGGGGACGAACACCGGGGAGCTGTTTTTT. Protein product: CASSRGTNTGELFF.

V gene TRBV20-1 combines with J gene TRBJ2-3, with 9 positions matching TRBD2. The CDR3 has 11 residues. Germline V gene sequence: CDR1 DFQATT, CDR2 SNEGSKA (reference sequence). Unmatched junction bases numbered 2, after V lost 0 bases and J lost 13 bases. The CDR3 DNA reads as TGCAGTGCTAGAGATCGCGGGGGGGAGTATTTT. It translates to CSARDRGGEYF.

As regards this clone: A junction end diverges from the germline sequence, so it may reflect a read error. This chain links TRBV30 with TRBJ1-2; possible D gene TRBD1, 5 bases. Germline V gene data show CDR1 as GTSNPN and CDR2 as SVGIG (reference sequence). This CDR3 is built from 12 residues. In DNA form, the CDR3 reads TGTGCTTGGAATAGGGGATCTTCTGGCTACACCTTC. Translated: CAWNRGSSGYTF.

The gene calls are TRBV2 and TRBJ1-2, with D tentatively TRBD1 (5 bases). The V end was cut by 5 bases, the J end by 1 base, with 8 bases between. There are 13 residues in the CDR3. The germline gives CDR1 SNHLY, CDR2 FYNNEI. The CDR3 nucleotides are TGTGCCAGCAGTACAGGTCTTAACTATGGCTACACCTTC. Translation: CASSTGLNYGYTF.

The chain has TRBV4-1 and TRBJ1-2, with a weak D call TRBD1 (5 bases). Germline V gene lookup returns CDR1 MGHRA and CDR2 YSYEKL. The CDR3 length is 13 residues. Between the trimmed V and J ends, which lost 0 bases and 8 bases, there was a span of 10 bases. Here the CDR3 reads CASSQEGGGGYTF. Here the CDR3 DNA reads TGCGCCAGCAGCCAAGAGGGGGGTGGGGGCTACACCTTC.

The CDR3 sequence: CASSRLAEGGQFF. The CDR3 bases are TGTGCCAGCAGCAGACTAGCGGAGGGTGGGCAGTTCTTC. The chain joins TRBV7-2 to TRBJ2-1, with 9 bases aligning to TRBD2. V shed 5 bases, J shed 12 bases, and the junction held 8 bases outside the gene matches. Germline CDR1 is SGHTA and CDR2 is FQGNSA. This CDR3 contains 13 residues.